Listed below are T cell receptor beta chains from one sample, sequenced in a study of control samples from healthy donors and cancer patients. Using immunoSEQ multiplex PCR, the repertoire was profiled, and TCRdb retains in-frame clones only, with some absent. The sample comprises over 75,000 clones, roughly 86% of which are singletons, and roughly 2% rests with the top ten. Sequences were obtained from blood. Source of these receptors: a man in his fifties or sixties in good health. Both conserved end residues are trimmed from each CDR3. The listing skips clone size in some rows; elsewhere it reads once, few, many or a size class.

size: .; J: TRBJ1-3; V: TRBV6-5; CDR3: ASSRTGAVGNTIY
size: .; J: TRBJ2-3; V: TRBV24-1; CDR3: ATSLQGALTDTQY
size: .; J: TRBJ1-5; V: TRBV7-2; CDR3: ATGGSYSNQPQH
size: few; J: TRBJ1-6; V: TRBV27; CDR3: ASCIDRVSSPLH
size: .; J: TRBJ2-6; V: TRBV3-1/TRBV3-2; CDR3: ASSQLAGGAGANVLT
size: .; J: TRBJ2-2; V: TRBV18; CDR3: ASSPSRDPNTGELF
size: .; J: TRBJ1-5; V: TRBV4-1; CDR3: ASSQTQGINQPQH
size: once; J: TRBJ2-7; V: TRBV18; CDR3: ASSPGTEAYEQY
size: .; J: TRBJ2-2; V: TRBV5-5; CDR3: ASSLGPATNTGELF
size: .; J: TRBJ2-7; V: TRBV28; CDR3: ASSFLGGLTPTTKNGYEQY
size: .; J: TRBJ2-3; V: TRBV5-5; CDR3: ASRVSGRGIPDTQY
size: .; J: TRBJ2-7; V: TRBV2; CDR3: ATSGDTSYEQY
size: few; J: TRBJ1-2; V: TRBV30; CDR3: AWSDGQGYHYGYT
size: .; J: TRBJ1-5; V: TRBV25-1; CDR3: ASSATGASNQPQH
size: .; J: TRBJ2-7; V: TRBV5-4; CDR3: ASRPEPINYYEQY
size: .; J: TRBJ1-2; V: TRBV19; CDR3: ASRQGPHYGYT
size: .; J: TRBJ2-3; V: TRBV4-1; CDR3: ASSQDGVATTTDTQY
size: .; J: TRBJ2-7; V: TRBV2; CDR3: ASSEGVGAAYEQY
size: .; J: TRBJ1-1; V: TRBV6-5; CDR3: ASSYGGGRGTEAF
size: medium-sized; J: TRBJ1-2; V: TRBV11-2; CDR3: ASSLDLVGGGYT
size: few; J: TRBJ2-1; V: TRBV5-1; CDR3: ASSLGLAGVWDEQF
size: .; J: TRBJ1-1; V: TRBV7-3; CDR3: ASSTGVGTEAF
size: .; J: TRBJ1-1; V: TRBV2; CDR3: ASQDRRITEAF
size: .; J: TRBJ1-6; V: TRBV9; CDR3: ASSVRGNADSPLH
size: .; J: TRBJ1-2; V: TRBV19; CDR3: ASRLTGGSGYT
size: .; J: TRBJ1-5; V: TRBV7-9; CDR3: ASSLQGDSNQPQH
size: .; J: TRBJ1-1; V: TRBV6-5; CDR3: ASTPPTGGNTEAF
size: .; J: TRBJ1-1; V: TRBV3-1/TRBV3-2; CDR3: ASSQDAGGIEAF
size: .; J: TRBJ2-1; V: TRBV10-1; CDR3: ASSLPGTSSNEQF
size: .; J: TRBJ2-1; V: TRBV9; CDR3: ASSVAGNYNEQF
size: .; J: TRBJ1-1; V: TRBV6-5; CDR3: ASTQGTEAF
size: .; J: TRBJ2-1; V: TRBV28; CDR3: ASSLLDLVSRDREDEQF
size: .; J: TRBJ1-1; V: TRBV11-2; CDR3: ASSPGVGYTEAF
size: .; J: TRBJ1-1; V: TRBV28; CDR3: ASSFRWTFMNTEAF
size: .; J: TRBJ2-3; V: TRBV28; CDR3: ASSSPTGIPSTDTQY
size: once; J: TRBJ2-2; V: TRBV6-6; CDR3: ASSRGLAGVGTGELF
size: .; J: TRBJ2-1; V: TRBV7-2; CDR3: ASSLLAGGSGSYNEQF
size: .; J: TRBJ1-2; V: TRBV5-4; CDR3: ASSFSGELGYT
size: .; J: TRBJ1-1; V: TRBV15; CDR3: ATSRDKWLNTEAF
size: .; J: TRBJ2-7; V: TRBV7-9; CDR3: ASSLGQGEEEQY
size: few; J: TRBJ1-1; V: TRBV5-3; CDR3: ARSLKNGPRNTEAF
size: .; J: TRBJ2-4; V: TRBV5-1; CDR3: ASSRTGTKNIQY
size: few; J: TRBJ2-7; V: TRBV10-1; CDR3: ASSEDGITYEQY
size: once; J: TRBJ2-7; V: TRBV6-1; CDR3: ASSEAGGLSYEQY
size: .; J: TRBJ2-1; V: TRBV3-1/TRBV3-2; CDR3: ASSDAIGSLYNEQF
size: .; J: TRBJ2-7; V: TRBV6-5; CDR3: ATKVTYEQY
size: .; J: TRBJ1-4; V: TRBV12-3/TRBV12-4; CDR3: ASSLQRREKLF
size: .; J: TRBJ2-3; V: TRBV5-1; CDR3: ASSRGTSGSADTQY
size: .; J: TRBJ2-7; V: TRBV5-6; CDR3: ATSSGQPSSPYEQY
size: once; J: TRBJ1-6; V: TRBV9; CDR3: ASSVGVRSNSPLH
size: .; J: TRBJ2-3; V: TRBV9; CDR3: ASSVEASGRGTDTQY
size: once; J: TRBJ2-1; V: TRBV5-1; CDR3: ASSLAGGRAKRYNEQF
size: .; J: TRBJ2-2; V: TRBV2; CDR3: ASREIAGSTGELF
size: .; J: TRBJ1-1; V: TRBV19; CDR3: ASSRARGAEAF